A selection of T cell receptor beta chains follows, all from one sample in a study of Ad26.COV2.S vaccination and SARS-CoV-2 variants. Libraries were prepared by immunoSEQ multiplex PCR; TCRdb keeps only in-frame clonotypes and omits some of them. The sample has over 130,000 clones, roughly 88% seen once; the top ten hold 5%. Sequenced material: peripheral blood, taken after recovery from COVID-19. The receptors originated from a human donor who had recovered from COVID-19. Both conserved end residues are part of each CDR3. A D gene is named only where the DNA matches it firmly. The size of a clone is reported for some rows only, either as once, few or many, or as a class for expanded clones.

j_call d_call clone_size v_call cdr3_nt cdr3_aa
TRBJ1-4 NA NA TRBV28 TGTGCCAGCAGTCTCCCCGGGATAGAACTGTTTTTT CASSLPGIELFF
TRBJ1-2 NA NA TRBV6-6 TGTGCCAGCAGTTTCGGGGGGGGAAACTATGGCTACACCTTC CASSFGGGNYGYTF
TRBJ2-3 NA once TRBV7-8 TGTGCCAGCAGCCGACAACGCATCGTTAAGGATACGCAGTATTTT CASSRQRIVKDTQYF
TRBJ2-2 NA NA TRBV7-6 TGTGCCAGCAGCTTAAAAGGGGACGCCGGGGAGCTGTTTTTT CASSLKGDAGELFF
TRBJ2-1 NA NA TRBV5-4 TGTGCCAGCCAGAGGGGGGACAACAATGAGCAGTTCTTC CASQRGDNNEQFF
TRBJ2-3 TRBD1 NA TRBV13 TGTGCCAGCAGCTTTAGGCCGACAGGGGGGGGACGCACAGATACGCAGTATTTT CASSFRPTGGGRTDTQYF
TRBJ1-4 NA NA TRBV15 TGTGCCACCGGGGCGGGGGAAAAACTGTTTTTT CATGAGEKLFF
TRBJ1-6 NA NA TRBV6-2/TRBV6-3 TGTGCCAGCAGCCCTGACACCTTCTCCTATAATTCACCCCTCCACTTT CASSPDTFSYNSPLHF
TRBJ2-7 TRBD1 NA TRBV6-6 TGTGCCAGCAGTGCCGGGACAGGGGTCTACGAGCAGTACTTC CASSAGTGVYEQYF
TRBJ2-7 TRBD2 NA TRBV28 TGTGCCAGCAGTTTTGGGCTAGCGGGGGGCACCTACGAGCAGTACTTC CASSFGLAGGTYEQYF
TRBJ2-2 TRBD2 NA TRBV3-1/TRBV3-2 TGTGCCAGCAGTAGCGGGGGGGTAGTCACCGGGGAGCTGTTTTTT CASSSGGVVTGELFF
TRBJ2-1 NA NA TRBV13 TGTGCCAGCAGCCTCCAGGGGGGGGCTGCGTTCTTC CASSLQGGAAFF
TRBJ2-4 NA NA TRBV6-5 TGTGCCAGCAGCCAAGCCCCCGGTCGCATTCAGTACTTC CASSQAPGRIQYF
TRBJ2-7 NA NA TRBV5-6 TGTGCCAGCAGCACCCGCGGCTCGGGGAGCTACGAGCAGTACTTC CASSTRGSGSYEQYF
TRBJ2-5 NA NA TRBV15 TGTGCCACCAGCAATGGAGGGGCGACCCAAGAGACCCAGTACTTC CATSNGGATQETQYF
TRBJ1-1 NA once TRBV5-6 TGTGCCAGCAGCTTTGAACTGCACACTGAAGCTTTCTTT CASSFELHTEAFF
TRBJ2-3 NA NA TRBV5-1 TGCGCCAGCAGCTTACAGGGAAGCACAGATACGCAGTATTTT CASSLQGSTDTQYF
TRBJ1-1 NA NA TRBV6-2/TRBV6-3 TGTGCCAGCAGTTCGGACCGATTGAACACTGAAGCTTTCTTT CASSSDRLNTEAFF
TRBJ1-4 NA NA TRBV19 TGTGCCAGTAGTATTACAGGGATAGATGAAAAACTGTTTTTT CASSITGIDEKLFF
TRBJ2-6 NA NA TRBV7-2 TGTGCCAGCAGCTTAAGGATCACTGGGGCCAACGTCCTGACTTTC CASSLRITGANVLTF
TRBJ2-7 NA NA TRBV27 TGTGCCAGCAGTCGCCAGGGATACGAGCAGTACTTC CASSRQGYEQYF
TRBJ1-2 NA NA TRBV5-1 TGCGCCAGCAGCTCGGGACTTACTAACTATGGCTACACCTTC CASSSGLTNYGYTF
TRBJ1-5 NA NA TRBV7-9 TGTGCCAGCAGCTTAGTGGTGGGGCAGGGTCATCAGCCCCAGCATTTT CASSLVVGQGHQPQHF
TRBJ2-1 TRBD2 NA TRBV9 TGTGCCAGCAGCGTAGACGTAGCGGGGGAATACAATGAGCAGTTCTTC CASSVDVAGEYNEQFF
TRBJ2-1 NA NA TRBV20-1 TGCAGTGCGCAGGACGGCAGTGAGCAGTTCTTC CSAQDGSEQFF
TRBJ2-7 NA NA TRBV5-5 TGTGCCAGCAGCACCGCAGGGTTCCCCTACGAGCAGTACTTC CASSTAGFPYEQYF
TRBJ2-3 TRBD1 once TRBV5-6 TGTGCCAGCAGCCCAACCGGGACAGGGACAGATACGCAGTATTTT CASSPTGTGTDTQYF